Listed here are 17 T cell receptor beta chains from one sample, sequenced in a study of blood T cell repertoires in COVID-19. Some clones are missing from TCRdb's copy, which holds only in-frame ones; the method was immunoSEQ multiplex PCR. This table has over 250,000 clones, more than 75% appearing once. Sequenced input: peripheral blood. These receptors came from a woman aged 40 to 55 who had recovered from COVID-19.

The CDR3 protein is CASSSGGPNSPLHF. The CDR3 DNA sequence: TGTGCCAGCAGCTCGGGGGGGCCTAATTCACCCCTCCACTTT. J is TRBJ1-6 and V is TRBV5-6; the D gene is possibly TRBD1 (6 bases). The CDR3 has 14 residues. Germline lookup yields CDR1 SGHDT and CDR2 YYEEEE. With 3 bases removed from V and 6 bases from J, the gap between germline ends came to 10 bases.

This rearrangement joins TRBV6-6 to TRBJ1-2; D not certain. Germline-derived CDR1 and CDR2 are MNHNY and SVGAGI (reference sequence). V was pared by 2 bases and J by 0 bases, with 4 bases between. There are 13 residues in the CDR3. DNA for the CDR3: TGTGCCAGCAGTTACAGCTCTAACTATGGCTACACCTTC. Its translation is CASSYSSNYGYTF.

This clone is a singleton in its sample. The chain has TRBV13 and TRBJ2-5, with TRBD1 identical over 7 bases. Germline V lookup: CDR1 PRHDT, CDR2 FYEKMQ (reference sequence). Trimming at V came to 2 bases and at J to 2 bases, leaving 5 bases not matched to a gene. The CDR3 is 15 amino acids. CDR3 nucleotide sequence: TGTGCCAGCAGCTTAAACAGGGGCTTGCAAGAGACCCAGTACTTC. Protein sequence: CASSLNRGLQETQYF.

The chain combines TRBV7-9 with TRBJ1-2; TRBD1 aligns across 8 bases. The CDR3 contains 14 residues. Looked up from germline, CDR1 is SEHNR and CDR2 is FQNEAQ (reference sequence). With 4 bases clipped from V and 4 bases from J, the junction kept 5 bases outside the gene matches. The CDR3 sequence is CASSSGQGLYGYTF. The CDR3 nucleotides read TGTGCCAGCAGCTCCGGACAGGGACTCTATGGCTACACCTTC.

This chain uses TRBV5-7 with TRBJ2-2, with a tentative D call TRBD1 (5 bases). TRBV5-7 is known as an ORF, though its function is uncertain. V dropped 9 bases and J dropped 2 bases, with 17 bases sitting between them. CDR3 size: 15 residues. CDR3 sequence reads: CATKSPGPNTGELFF. In DNA, the CDR3 is TGTGCCACCAAATCCCCAGGGCCAAACACCGGGGAGCTGTTTTTT.

V usage is TRBV11-3 and J usage is TRBJ2-5, with D perhaps TRBD2 (6 bases). The ends were cut back, 5 bases at V and 0 bases at J, with 10 bases in the middle. CDR1 and CDR2 from the germline V gene are SGHNT and YENEEA. This CDR3 region has 14 residues. CDR3 nucleotide sequence: TGTGCCAGCAGCCCAGGAGGGGACCAAGAGACCCAGTACTTC. Residues: CASSPGGDQETQYF. Full variable domain (rest looked up from reference TRBV11-3 and TRBJ2-5): EAGVVQSPRYKIIEKKQPVAFWCNPISGHNTLYWYLQNLGQGPELLIRYENEEAVDDSQLPKDRFSAERLKGVDSTLKIQPAELGDSAVYLCASSPGGDQETQYFGPGTRLLVL.

The rearrangement joins TRBV2 to TRBJ1-3; D call uncertain. The CDR3 contains 13 residues. CDR1 SNHLY and CDR2 FYNNEI come from the germline V gene. Trimming cost V 6 bases and J 2 bases, with 8 bases left between them. CDR3 in DNA: TGTGCCAGCAGGGCAGCGGCTGGAAACACCATATATTTT. Translation gives CASRAAAGNTIYF.

This chain connects TRBV14 to TRBJ2-7; TRBD1 matches at 8 bases. V lost 1 base and J lost 3; bases outside the gene matches: 11. The CDR3 is made up of 17 amino acids. In germline, CDR1 is SGHDN, CDR2 FVKESK. The CDR3 DNA sequence: TGTGCCAGCAGCCAAGGTTCTGGCCTCAGGGGGCTCTACGAGCAGTACTTC. It translates to CASSQGSGLRGLYEQYF.

The chain is built from TRBV9 and TRBJ2-1, with TRBD2 matching 9 bases. V was pared by 0 bases and J by 0 bases, with 1 base of the junction left unmatched. The length of the CDR3 is 16 residues. The germline CDR1 and CDR2 sequences are SGDLS and YYNGEE. The CDR3 DNA is TGTGCCAGCAGCGTAGGGCGGGGGGGCTCCTACAATGAGCAGTTCTTC. It specifies CASSVGRGGSYNEQFF.

The genes are TRBV5-6 and TRBJ2-7; maybe TRBD1 (5 bases). Germline V gene data show CDR1 as SGHDT and CDR2 as YYEEEE. Trimming pared 0 bases from V and 2 bases from J, leaving 9 bases between. This CDR3 is 14 amino acids long. The CDR3 sequence: CASSLAGHTYEQYF. The CDR3 DNA follows: TGTGCCAGCAGCTTGGCCGGACACACCTACGAGCAGTACTTC.

The V call is TRBV14, the J call TRBJ1-4, with 7 bases that match TRBD1. CDR3 length: 14 residues. The V gene end was trimmed by 2 bases and the J gene end by 8 bases; junction bases not matched to a gene: 5. Per germline, CDR1 SGHDN and CDR2 FVKESK. CDR3 nucleotides: TGTGCCAGCAGCCAACAGACAGGGAGCGAAAAACTGTTTTTT. Its protein product is CASSQQTGSEKLFF.

This clone was counted a single time. The rearrangement uses TRBV25-1 and TRBJ1-2; D gene unclear. CDR1 is MGHDK and CDR2 is SYGVNS in the germline V gene. The CDR3 totals 12 residues. V lost 3 bases and J 7 bases, leaving 9 bases between the germline ends. The chain's CDR3 is CASSEGSAGYTF. DNA of the CDR3: TGTGCCAGCAGTGAGGGGAGTGCTGGCTACACCTTC.

In DNA, the CDR3 is TGTGCCAGCAGCTACACAGCTGGGGCCAACGTCCTGACTTTC. This sequence encodes CASSYTAGANVLTF. The V and J genes are TRBV6-5 and TRBJ2-6; D is uncertain. Trimming cost V 6 bases and J 2 bases, with 8 bases left between them. This CDR3 comprises 14 residues. Germline-derived CDR1 and CDR2 are MNHEY and SVGAGI.

The chain combines TRBV10-1 with TRBJ2-7, with a weak D call TRBD2 (6 bases). This CDR3 has 14 residues. The V end lost 4 bases, the J end lost 2 bases, and 12 bases lay between the germline ends. Germline assignment: CDR1 WNHNN and CDR2 SYGVQD (reference sequence). Here the CDR3 reads CASSVGTSAYEQYF. In DNA, the CDR3 is TGCGCCAGCAGTGTTGGGACTTCGGCCTACGAGCAGTACTTC.

The chain carries TRBV3-1 (or the pseudogene TRBV3-2) and TRBJ1-5; maybe TRBD1 (5 bases). Germline CDR1 LGHDT, CDR2 YNNKEL (reference sequence). The V and J ends lost 2 bases and 7 bases respectively, with 9 bases between them. The CDR3 has 13 residues. As DNA, the CDR3 is TGTGCCAGCAGCCAAACCTGGGGCCAGCCCCAGCATTTT. Translated: CASSQTWGQPQHF.

As for this clone: Different DNA sequences within this sample yield the same CDR3. V is TRBV29-1 and J is TRBJ2-6; 7 positions match TRBD1. The CDR3 consists of 14 residues. J lost 4 bases, V lost 6 bases, and 6 bases had no gene match. The V gene's germline CDR1 is SQVTM and CDR2 ANQGSEA. For the CDR3, the DNA is TGCAGCGTGTCACAGGGGTCCGGGGCCAACGTCCTGACTTTC. It specifies CSVSQGSGANVLTF.

The CDR3 coding sequence is TGTGCCAGCAGCGTAGCCAGCGGTACAGATACGCAGTATTTT. As protein: CASSVASGTDTQYF. The chain carries TRBV9 and TRBJ2-3; weak D call: TRBD2 (5 bases). V dropped 0 bases and J dropped 3 bases, with 8 bases sitting between them. Germline V lookup: CDR1 SGDLS, CDR2 YYNGEE. The length of the CDR3 is 14 residues.